This is a list of T cell receptor beta chains from one sample in a study of CD8 T cells in ankylosing spondylitis. TCRdb ran MiXCR on the 5' RACE reads and lists one entry per CDR3 protein. The table has 150,000 to 200,000 distinct CDR3 sequences, about 9.9% seen once; the top ten hold 25% to 30%. The source material was blood, either unsorted or a sorted T cell fraction (not recorded which). Receptors originate from a male donor with ankylosing spondylitis or in good health (not recorded which). The CDR3 runs from the conserved cysteine through the conserved F or W. The order of the fields is J gene, clone size, D gene, V gene, CDR3 DNA, CDR3 protein. D genes are given only for firm matches. Where a row states a size, it is once, few, many or the class of an expanded clone; other rows omit it.

TRBJ2-4 | few | TRBD2 | TRBV5-1 | TGCGCCAGCAGCTTGAAGGATCTAGCGGGCGACTTCGGCAAAAACATTCAGTACTTC | CASSLKDLAGDFGKNIQYF
TRBJ2-1 | NA | TRBD2 | TRBV20-1 | TGCAGTGCTAGGGGGGGACTAGCGGCCTACAATGAGCAGTTCTTC | CSARGGLAAYNEQFF
TRBJ2-3 | many | NA | TRBV5-1 | TGCGCCAGCAGCCCCCGGGTAGGAGGGCCAGATACGCAGTATTTT | CASSPRVGGPDTQYF
TRBJ1-1 | few | TRBD1 | TRBV6-1 | TGTGCCAGCAGTCGGACAGGGGGCCTTGACACTGAAGCTTTCTTT | CASSRTGGLDTEAFF
TRBJ2-7 | few | TRBD1 | TRBV18 | TGTGCCAGCTCCCTGTCTAGAGGTCATATCGGACAGGGCCTTTCCTACGAGCAGTACTTC | CASSLSRGHIGQGLSYEQYF
TRBJ2-2 | many | TRBD1 | TRBV5-1 | TGCGCCAGCAGCTTACTCACAGGGGGACGAACCGGGGAGCTGTTTTTT | CASSLLTGGRTGELFF
TRBJ2-3 | NA | NA | TRBV18 | TGTGCCAGCTCACCAGGGGAGATGGCAGATACGCAGTATTTT | CASSPGEMADTQYF
TRBJ2-3 | NA | TRBD2 | TRBV12-3/TRBV12-4 | TGTGCCAGCAGTCGACTAGCGGGAATAGCAGATACGCAGTATTTT | CASSRLAGIADTQYF
TRBJ2-7 | few | TRBD2 | TRBV15 | TGTGCCACCAGCAGAGATTTAGCGGGGGGGTACGAGCAGTACTTC | CATSRDLAGGYEQYF
TRBJ1-3 | NA | NA | TRBV27 | NA | CASSSSVGTLYF
TRBJ2-7 | NA | TRBD2 | TRBV12-3/TRBV12-4 | TGTGCCTCCCTAGCGGGGGGGTCGCGTTACGAGCAGTACTTC | CASLAGGSRYEQYF
TRBJ1-6 | medium-sized | TRBD1 | TRBV5-5 | TGTGCCAGCAGCTTCCGACAGGGGGATTCACCCCTCCACTTT | CASSFRQGDSPLHF
TRBJ1-1 | once | NA | TRBV5-1 | TGCGCCAGCAGCTTGGGGGGGCAGGTTGCTGAAGCTTTCTTT | CASSLGGQVAEAFF
TRBJ1-2 | many | NA | TRBV12-3/TRBV12-4 | TGTGCCAGCAGTTTGGGGGGTGGCTACACCTTC | CASSLGGGYTF
TRBJ2-1 | few | TRBD2 | TRBV6-2/TRBV6-3 | TGTGCCAGCAGTTACCTGGGACTAGCGGGTCGCAATGAGCAGTTCTTC | CASSYLGLAGRNEQFF
TRBJ2-7 | NA | TRBD2 | TRBV6-1 | TGTGCCAGCAGTGAAGTAAGCGGGAGGGGGTACGAGCAGTACTTC | CASSEVSGRGYEQYF
TRBJ2-7 | many | TRBD2 | TRBV14 | TGTGCCAGCAGCCGGGCTAGCGGGAGGGCCTACGAGCAGTACTTC | CASSRASGRAYEQYF
TRBJ1-1 | few | NA | TRBV7-9 | TGTGCCAGCAGCCCAGACAATAAGGGGATGAACACTGAAGCTTTCTTT | CASSPDNKGMNTEAFF
TRBJ2-2 | NA | TRBD2 | TRBV7-7 | TGTGCCAGCAGCCCTAGCGGATACGCGAACACCGGGGAGCTGTTTTTT | CASSPSGYANTGELFF
TRBJ2-6 | many | TRBD2 | TRBV5-1 | TGCGCCAGCAGCTTGGGACCCGGGGGGGTCTCTGGGGCCAACGTCCTGACTTTC | CASSLGPGGVSGANVLTF
TRBJ2-2 | many | NA | TRBV7-2 | TGTGCCAGCAGATCTCGCGGGGAGCTGTTTTTT | CASRSRGELFF
TRBJ1-1 | many | TRBD1 | TRBV7-6 | TGTGCCAGCAGCCTAACAGGGGGCGCGACTGAAGCTTTCTTT | CASSLTGGATEAFF
TRBJ2-2 | many | TRBD2 | TRBV5-1 | TGCGCCAGCAGCGCCCGGACTAGCGGGTCGGCCGGGGAGCTGTTTTTT | CASSARTSGSAGELFF
TRBJ2-3 | many | NA | TRBV20-1 | TGCAGTGCTAGAGACCCGGGACGGTCCACAGATACGCAGTATTTT | CSARDPGRSTDTQYF
TRBJ2-1 | many | NA | TRBV24-1 | TGTGCCACCAGTGGGGGGGCCAACAATGAGCAGTTCTTC | CATSGGANNEQFF
TRBJ2-1 | few | TRBD2 | TRBV7-2 | TGTGCCAGCAGCTTACAGGCTAGCGGGAGCAATGAGCAGTTCTTC | CASSLQASGSNEQFF
TRBJ2-1 | many | NA | TRBV29-1 | TGCAGCGTTAGGGGACGTAGCCTAAACAATGAGCAGTTCTTC | CSVRGRSLNNEQFF
TRBJ1-6 | many | TRBD1 | TRBV7-9 | TGTGCCAGCAGCCCGGACAGGGGGCCGAATTCACCCCTCCACTTT | CASSPDRGPNSPLHF
TRBJ1-3 | many | NA | TRBV5-1 | TGCGCCAGCAGCTCCTCGGGGGGGACTGGAAACACCATATATTTT | CASSSSGGTGNTIYF
TRBJ2-1 | many | NA | TRBV6-2/TRBV6-3 | TGTGCCAGCATTTCCCCCGGTCGGGGGCGCAATGAGCAGTTCTTC | CASISPGRGRNEQFF
TRBJ2-1 | few | NA | TRBV3-1 | TGTGCCAGCAGCCCCGGTCCCCATGAGCAGTTCTTC | CASSPGPHEQFF
TRBJ2-7 | few | TRBD1 | TRBV20-1 | TGCAGTGCTAGAGGCATTCTGACAGGGGACGAGCAGTACTTC | CSARGILTGDEQYF
TRBJ1-2 | many | NA | TRBV20-1 | TGCAGTGCTAGACAGCCTTTGGTGGAAGGCTACACCTTC | CSARQPLVEGYTF
TRBJ2-2 | NA | TRBD1 | TRBV2 | TGTGCCAGCAGCGAGGGGACAGGGTCCACCGGGGAGCTGTTTTTT | CASSEGTGSTGELFF
TRBJ2-7 | many | TRBD1 | TRBV7-2 | TGTGCCAGCAGCCCCGGGACAGGGTCGGGGCAGTACTTC | CASSPGTGSGQYF
TRBJ2-1 | many | TRBD2 | TRBV4-2 | TGTGCCAGCAGCGCGGGAGGGCCCTACAATGAGCAGTTCTTC | CASSAGGPYNEQFF